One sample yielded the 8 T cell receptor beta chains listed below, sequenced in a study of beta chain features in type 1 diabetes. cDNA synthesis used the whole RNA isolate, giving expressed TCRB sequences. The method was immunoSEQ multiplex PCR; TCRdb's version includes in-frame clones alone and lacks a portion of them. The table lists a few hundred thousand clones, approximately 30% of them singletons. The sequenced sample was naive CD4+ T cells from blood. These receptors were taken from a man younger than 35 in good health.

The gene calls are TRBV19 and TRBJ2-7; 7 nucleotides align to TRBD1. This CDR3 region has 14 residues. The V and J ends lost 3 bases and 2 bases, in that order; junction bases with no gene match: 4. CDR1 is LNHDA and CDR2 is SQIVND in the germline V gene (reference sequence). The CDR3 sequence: CASSITGTAYEQYF. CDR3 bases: TGTGCCAGTAGTATTACCGGGACAGCCTACGAGCAGTACTTC.

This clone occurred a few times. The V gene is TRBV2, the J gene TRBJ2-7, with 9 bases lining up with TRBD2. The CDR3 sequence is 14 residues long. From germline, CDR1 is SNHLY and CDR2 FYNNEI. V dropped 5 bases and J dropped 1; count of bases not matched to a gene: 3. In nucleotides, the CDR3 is TGTGCCAGCAGTTCGACTAGCGGATCCTACGAGCAGTACTTC. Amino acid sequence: CASSSTSGSYEQYF. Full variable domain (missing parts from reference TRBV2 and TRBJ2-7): EPEVTQTPSHQVTQMGQEVILRCVPISNHLYFYWYRQILGQKVEFLVSFYNNEISEKSEIFDDQFSVERPDGSNFTLKIRSTKLEDSAMYFCASSSTSGSYEQYFGPGTRLTVT.

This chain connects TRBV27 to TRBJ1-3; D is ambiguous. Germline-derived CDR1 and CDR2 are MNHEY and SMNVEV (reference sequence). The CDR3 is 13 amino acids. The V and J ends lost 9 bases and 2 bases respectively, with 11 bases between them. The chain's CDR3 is CASRPTAGNTIYF. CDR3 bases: TGTGCCAGTCGACCGACCGCTGGAAACACCATATATTTT.

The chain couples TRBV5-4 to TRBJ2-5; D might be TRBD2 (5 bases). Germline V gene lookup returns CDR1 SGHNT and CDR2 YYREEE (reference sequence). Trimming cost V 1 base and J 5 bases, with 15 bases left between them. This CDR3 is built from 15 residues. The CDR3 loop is CASSLSGSSVETQYF. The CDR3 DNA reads TGTGCCAGCAGCTTGTCGGGGTCTTCGGTGGAGACCCAGTACTTC.

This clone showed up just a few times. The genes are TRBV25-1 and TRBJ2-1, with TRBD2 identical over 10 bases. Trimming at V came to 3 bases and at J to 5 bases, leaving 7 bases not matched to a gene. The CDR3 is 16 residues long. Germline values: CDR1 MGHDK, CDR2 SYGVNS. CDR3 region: CASSDPTSGADNEQFF. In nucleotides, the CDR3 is TGTGCCAGCAGTGACCCCACTAGCGGGGCCGACAATGAGCAGTTCTTC.

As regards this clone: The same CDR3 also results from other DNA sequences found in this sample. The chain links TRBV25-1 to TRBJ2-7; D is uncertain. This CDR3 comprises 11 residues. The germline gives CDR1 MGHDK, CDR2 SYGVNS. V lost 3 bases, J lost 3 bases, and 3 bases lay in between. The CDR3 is CASSDGYEQYF. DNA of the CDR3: TGTGCCAGCAGTGACGGCTACGAGCAGTACTTC.

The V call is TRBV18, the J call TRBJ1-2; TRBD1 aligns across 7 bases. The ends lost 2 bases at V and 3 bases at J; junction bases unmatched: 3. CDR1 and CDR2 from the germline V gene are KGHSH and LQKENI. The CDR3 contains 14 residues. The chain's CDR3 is CASSPSGQYYGYTF. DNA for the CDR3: TGTGCCAGCTCACCATCGGGACAGTACTATGGCTACACCTTC.

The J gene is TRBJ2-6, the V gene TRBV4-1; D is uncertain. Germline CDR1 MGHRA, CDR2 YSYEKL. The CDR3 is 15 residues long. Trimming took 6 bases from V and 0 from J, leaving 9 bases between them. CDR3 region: CASRQSSSGANVLTF. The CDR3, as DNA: TGCGCCAGCAGACAATCTTCCTCTGGGGCCAACGTCCTGACTTTC.